This T cell receptor beta chain appears in the sequencing data of a study of blood T cell repertoires in COVID-19. The overall study: Samples taken during acute and convalescent COVID-19 were collected in the United States, Italy and Spain. PBMCs, B-cell-depleted T cells, or T cells provided the cDNA or gDNA that made up the material.

In the original analysis: Scientists estimated how many nucleated cells there were by amplifying reference gene primers. Sequenced by immunoSEQ multiplex PCR; TCRdb stores in-frame clones only, minus some. That table gives V, J and clone size, and the DNA gave D and trimming. The top ten hold 1% to 1.5% of the sample, which has approximately 63,000 clones, roughly 85% seen once. V dropped 2 bases and J dropped 1; count of bases not matched to a gene: 5. Looked up from germline, CDR1 is SGHAT and CDR2 is FQNNGV. This CDR3 is 16 amino acids long. This clonotype was sampled from an elderly woman with acute or convalescent COVID-19. This chain joins TRBV11-2 and TRBJ2-3, with 8 nucleotides matching TRBD2. Sequences were obtained from peripheral blood. The CDR3 sequence: CASSLQTSGRTDTQYF. CDR3 nucleotide sequence: TGTGCCAGCAGCTTACAAACTAGCGGACGCACAGATACGCAGTATTTT.